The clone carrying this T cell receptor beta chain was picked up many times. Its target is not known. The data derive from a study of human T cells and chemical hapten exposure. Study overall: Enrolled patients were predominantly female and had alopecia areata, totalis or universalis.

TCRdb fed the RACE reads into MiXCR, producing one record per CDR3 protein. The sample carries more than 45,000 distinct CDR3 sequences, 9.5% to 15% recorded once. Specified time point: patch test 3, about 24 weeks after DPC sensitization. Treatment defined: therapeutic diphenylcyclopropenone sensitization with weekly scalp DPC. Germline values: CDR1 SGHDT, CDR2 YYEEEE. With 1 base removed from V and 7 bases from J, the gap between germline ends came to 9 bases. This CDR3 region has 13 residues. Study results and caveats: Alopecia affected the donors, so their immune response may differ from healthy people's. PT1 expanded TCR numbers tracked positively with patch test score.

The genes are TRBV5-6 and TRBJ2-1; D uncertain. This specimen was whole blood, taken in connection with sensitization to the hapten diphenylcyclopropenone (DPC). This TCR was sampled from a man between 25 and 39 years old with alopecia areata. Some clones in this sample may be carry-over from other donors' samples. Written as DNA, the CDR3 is TGTGCCAGCAGCTTGATAGTCGGGAATGAGCAGTTCTTC. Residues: CASSLIVGNEQFF.